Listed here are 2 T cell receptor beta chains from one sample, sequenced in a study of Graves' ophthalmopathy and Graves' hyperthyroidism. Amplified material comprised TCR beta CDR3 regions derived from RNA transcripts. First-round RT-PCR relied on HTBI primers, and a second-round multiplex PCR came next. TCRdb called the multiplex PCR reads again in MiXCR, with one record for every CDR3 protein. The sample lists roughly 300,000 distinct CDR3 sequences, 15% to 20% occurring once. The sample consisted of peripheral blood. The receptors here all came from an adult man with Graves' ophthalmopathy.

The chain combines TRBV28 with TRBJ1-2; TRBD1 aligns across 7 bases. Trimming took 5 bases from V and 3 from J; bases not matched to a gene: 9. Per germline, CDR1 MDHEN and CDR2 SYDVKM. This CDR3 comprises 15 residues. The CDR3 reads CASSPETTGHYGYTF. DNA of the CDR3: TGTGCCAGCAGTCCCGAGACGACAGGGCACTATGGCTACACCTTC.

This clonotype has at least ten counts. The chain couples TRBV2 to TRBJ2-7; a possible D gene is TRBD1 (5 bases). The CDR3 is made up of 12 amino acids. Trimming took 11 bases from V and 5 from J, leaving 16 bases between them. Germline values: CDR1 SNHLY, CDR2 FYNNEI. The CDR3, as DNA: TGTGCCGGTTCAGGGTTTAGAAACGAGCAGTACTTC. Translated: CAGSGFRNEQYF.